The 26 T cell receptor beta chains below were found in one sample sequenced in a study of vaccination effects on CD4 cells after COVID-19. Libraries were prepared by immunoSEQ multiplex PCR; TCRdb keeps only in-frame clonotypes and omits some of them. The repertoire has roughly 41,000 clones, 66% of them found once; the top ten carry more than 12%. Before any sequencing was done, the ViraFEST assay used viral peptide pools to expand antigen-specific CD4+ T cells. An approximately ten-day culture period preceded the isolation of CD4+ T cells. None of these healthy vaccinees had been infected with SARS-CoV-2 before vaccination. These TCRs' antigens remain unknown. The specimen comprised CD4+ T cells from PBMCs cultured with HCoV-OC43 spike peptides, sampled before COVID-19 vaccination. Subset meaning: HCoV-OC43 spike overlapping peptide pool stimulation. The source is a human donor who received a COVID-19 vaccine.

The gene calls are TRBV24-1 and TRBJ1-1; D not certain. Germline values: CDR1 KGHDR, CDR2 SFDVKD. This CDR3 is 17 amino acids long. V was cut by 3 bases and J by 11 bases, with 27 bases left in between. This CDR3 is CATSDPAAAATRLGAFF. The DNA of the CDR3 is TGTGCCACCAGTGATCCAGCGGCAGCAGCCACTAGATTGGGGGCTTTCTTT.

This clone was detected only a few times. V usage is TRBV3-1 (or the pseudogene TRBV3-2) and J usage is TRBJ1-3, with D hard to call. Trimming removed 1 base from V and 8 bases from J, with 9 bases in between. CDR1 is LGHDT and CDR2 is YNNKEL in the germline V gene (reference sequence). This CDR3 comprises 13 residues. CDR3: CASSQAERHTIYF. Here the CDR3 DNA reads TGTGCCAGCAGCCAAGCGGAACGTCACACCATATATTTT.

The rearrangement uses TRBV5-6 and TRBJ1-6, with a tentative D call TRBD1 (5 bases). Trimming removed 6 bases from V and 6 bases from J, with 16 bases in between. Per the germline V gene, CDR1 is SGHDT and CDR2 is YYEEEE. The CDR3 consists of 15 residues. The CDR3 DNA sequence: TGTGCCAGCACCGAAACCCTTAGGGGTAATTCACCCCTCCACTTT. Translated, it gives CASTETLRGNSPLHF.

The chain combines TRBV24-1 with TRBJ2-7, with 9 bases lining up with TRBD1. Unmatched junction bases numbered 5, after V lost 4 bases and J lost 5 bases. The CDR3 is 14 residues long. Germline V gene data show CDR1 as KGHDR and CDR2 as SFDVKD. CDR3 sequence reads: CATSEGQGKDEQYF. The CDR3 nucleotides are TGTGCCACCAGTGAGGGACAGGGAAAGGACGAGCAGTACTTC.

The genes are TRBV3-1 (or the pseudogene TRBV3-2) and TRBJ1-2; D unclear. V was trimmed by 6 bases and J by 6 bases, leaving 20 bases between them. This CDR3 region has 15 residues. Germline V gene data show CDR1 as LGHDT and CDR2 as YNNKEL (reference sequence). The CDR3 sequence is CASSQSPANPNGYTF. CDR3 DNA: TGTGCCAGCAGTCAAAGCCCGGCCAACCCGAATGGCTACACCTTC.

The chain couples TRBV27 to TRBJ2-4; 9 bases match TRBD2. Germline V lookup: CDR1 MNHEY, CDR2 SMNVEV (reference sequence). CDR3 size: 16 residues. V shed 5 bases and J 15 bases; nucleotides not matched to a gene: 20. The CDR3 DNA reads as TGTGCCAGCAGTAGAACCGGGACCGCGGGAGGGTCATTCACGTACTTC. Translated, it gives CASSRTGTAGGSFTYF.

This chain uses TRBV6-2 or TRBV6-3 with TRBJ2-7; no clear D. Trimming took off 2 bases at V and 7 bases at J, with 9 bases between the two ends. The CDR3 runs 12 residues. The germline gives CDR1 MNHEY, CDR2 SVGEGT. Written as DNA, the CDR3 is TGTGCCAGCAGTTACCTGACTCGGGAGCAGTACTTC. Its translation is CASSYLTREQYF.

For the CDR3, the DNA is TGTGCCAGCAGCGCGACTAGCGGGAGCTCCTACAATGAGCAGTTCTTC. It yields the protein CASSATSGSSYNEQFF. This sequence joins TRBV11-2 and TRBJ2-1; 12 nucleotides line up with TRBD2. The V gene end was trimmed by 5 bases and the J gene end by 0 bases; junction bases not matched to a gene: 2. Germline V CDR1 and CDR2: SGHAT, FQNNGV. This CDR3 contains 16 residues.

The chain has TRBV2 and TRBJ1-1; the D is unclear. This CDR3 comprises 10 residues. Between the trimmed V and J ends, which lost 2 bases and 10 bases, there was a span of 5 bases. Germline loops: CDR1 SNHLY, CDR2 FYNNEI. DNA for the CDR3: TGTGCCAGCAGTGAATTTCGAGCTTTCTTT. Residues: CASSEFRAFF.

This sequence joins TRBV2 and TRBJ2-3; D gene unclear. V gave up 3 bases and J gave up 4 bases, with 11 bases separating them. Germline CDR1 SNHLY, CDR2 FYNNEI. CDR3 size: 14 residues. The CDR3 reads CASSDGGVPDTQYF. Here the CDR3 DNA reads TGTGCCAGCAGTGACGGTGGGGTCCCAGATACGCAGTATTTT.

The CDR3 bases are TGTGCCAGCAGTGAAGTCAAGGGAAACTATGGCTACACCTTC. Amino acid sequence: CASSEVKGNYGYTF. The chain is built from TRBV2 and TRBJ1-2, with D unclear. The V and J ends lost 1 base and 2 bases respectively, with 8 bases between them. CDR1 is SNHLY, CDR2 FYNNEI, per germline. CDR3 length equals 14 residues.

CDR3 region: CASSGQGAYEQYF. Here the CDR3 DNA reads TGCGCCAGCAGTGGACAGGGGGCCTACGAGCAGTACTTC. V usage is TRBV10-1 and J usage is TRBJ2-7; TRBD1 matches at 9 bases. The CDR3 has 13 amino acids. After removal of 4 bases from V and 2 bases from J, the junction contained 0 bases not matched to a gene. CDR1 is WNHNN and CDR2 is SYGVQD in the germline V gene (reference sequence).

The CDR3 protein is CASSFEGGPYEQYF. The CDR3 nucleotides are TGTGCCAGCAGCTTTGAGGGCGGACCCTACGAGCAGTACTTC. V is TRBV7-9 and J is TRBJ2-7; a weak D match, TRBD2 (5 bases). Germline V gives CDR1 SEHNR, CDR2 FQNEAQ (reference sequence). Trimming left V 3 bases short and J 2 bases short, with 11 bases between. This CDR3 comprises 14 residues.

This clone has a handful of counts. V gene TRBV11-2 combines with J gene TRBJ2-1, with a weak D call TRBD1 (6 bases). This CDR3 region has 15 residues. Germline V gene data show CDR1 as SGHAT and CDR2 as FQNNGV. V was pared by 3 bases and J by 7 bases, with 16 bases between. This chain's CDR3 is CASSLNRASGNEQFF. The CDR3 region has the DNA TGTGCCAGCAGCTTGAACAGGGCCTCTGGGAATGAGCAGTTCTTC.

This clone was observed once. The chain combines TRBV30 with TRBJ2-3; 11 bases are a match to TRBD2. The J segment lost 6 bases and the V segment lost 3 bases, leaving 8 bases of the junction unmatched. From germline, CDR1 is GTSNPN and CDR2 SVGIG (reference sequence). The CDR3 consists of 15 residues. In DNA, the CDR3 is TGTGCCTGGAGCCGAGGTAGCGGGGGGGCGGATACGCAGTATTTT. As protein: CAWSRGSGGADTQYF.

This chain links TRBV7-2 with TRBJ2-1; 12 bases agree with TRBD2. The ends lost 1 base at V and 4 bases at J; junction bases unmatched: 11. The V gene's germline CDR1 is SGHTA and CDR2 FQGNSA. The CDR3 is 19 residues long. In nucleotides, the CDR3 is TGTGCCAGCAGCTTAGAAACCGGGACTAGCGGGCCGTCGTACAATGAGCAGTTCTTC. Translating gives CASSLETGTSGPSYNEQFF.

This rearrangement joins TRBV9 to TRBJ2-1; D is unclear. V shed 0 bases and J shed 0 bases, with 7 bases lying between them. Germline CDR1 is SGDLS and CDR2 is YYNGEE. The CDR3 has 15 residues. The CDR3 here is CASSVGYTSYNEQFF. CDR3 in DNA: TGTGCCAGCAGCGTAGGCTATACCTCCTACAATGAGCAGTTCTTC.

This clone occurred once. J is TRBJ1-2 and V is TRBV7-9; D gene ambiguous. Trimming shortened V by 6 bases and J by 5 bases, and 19 bases separated the two germline ends. Germline loops: CDR1 SEHNR, CDR2 FQNEAQ (reference sequence). The CDR3 loop spans 15 amino acids. The CDR3 here is CASSSQYFNPYGYTF. The CDR3 DNA follows: TGTGCCAGCAGTTCTCAATACTTTAATCCTTATGGCTACACCTTC.

The chain joins TRBV13 to TRBJ2-7, with TRBD1 as a possible D gene (7 bases). Germline-derived CDR1 and CDR2 are PRHDT and FYEKMQ (reference sequence). The CDR3 length is 14 residues. Deletions cut 9 bases from V and 7 bases from J, with 22 bases between. The CDR3 loop is CASHQGGTGVEQYF. Written as DNA, the CDR3 is TGTGCCAGTCATCAGGGGGGAACAGGGGTTGAGCAGTACTTC.

This clone turned up a few times. The chain uses TRBV6-4 and TRBJ1-2; 8 bases align to TRBD1. V shed 0 bases, J shed 7 bases, and the junction held 7 bases outside the gene matches. The CDR3 is made up of 15 amino acids. CDR1 and CDR2 from the germline V gene are MRHNA and SNTAGT. CDR3 amino acids: CASSDSDRVIGGYTF. The CDR3 DNA follows: TGTGCCAGCAGTGACTCGGACAGGGTGATAGGTGGCTACACCTTC.

The chain is built from TRBV10-3 and TRBJ2-7; possible D gene TRBD1, 5 bases. V was cut by 2 bases and J by 1 base, with 6 bases left in between. The CDR3 is made up of 13 amino acids. CDR1 is ENHRY, CDR2 SYGVKD, per germline. The CDR3 DNA reads as TGTGCCATCAGTGAGGGGGCGTCCTACGAGCAGTACTTC. Protein: CAISEGASYEQYF.

V and J are TRBV6-1 and TRBJ1-1; unclear D gene. Trimming pared 1 base from V and 3 bases from J, leaving 21 bases between. Per germline, CDR1 MNHNS and CDR2 SASEGT. The CDR3 length is 18 residues. The CDR3 DNA reads as TGTGCCAGCAGTGAAGGGACGGTCTGGGCCTACAAGGACACTGAAGCTTTCTTT. Translation: CASSEGTVWAYKDTEAFF.

The rearrangement links TRBV15 to TRBJ2-5, with unresolved D. The CDR3 has 14 residues. CDR1 and CDR2 (germline): LNHNV, YYDKDF (reference sequence). The V gene lost 0 bases and the J gene lost 3 bases, with 8 bases spanning the gap. The CDR3 bases are TGTGCCACCAGCAGAGATCTTAGGGAAGAGACCCAGTACTTC. The encoded protein is CATSRDLREETQYF.

This chain joins TRBV14 and TRBJ2-2, with no clear D. Per the germline V gene, CDR1 is SGHDN and CDR2 is FVKESK. Trimming took off 4 bases at V and 6 bases at J, with 15 bases between the two ends. This CDR3 has 15 residues. CDR3 loop: CASSPGSPVAGELFF. In DNA, the CDR3 is TGTGCCAGCAGCCCAGGTAGTCCGGTTGCCGGGGAGCTGTTTTTT.

The chain has TRBV11-2 and TRBJ1-4; D not certain. This CDR3 has 15 amino acids. Deletions cut 1 base from V and 0 bases from J, with 6 bases between. Germline loops: CDR1 SGHAT, CDR2 FQNNGV. The CDR3 DNA is TGTGCCAGCAGCTTAGGAGCGGCAACTAATGAAAAACTGTTTTTT. It is translated as CASSLGAATNEKLFF.

This chain links TRBV2 with TRBJ2-7, with 7 positions matching TRBD2. The germline V gene has CDR1 SNHLY and CDR2 FYNNEI. V dropped 4 bases and J dropped 6; count of bases not matched to a gene: 12. The CDR3 consists of 15 residues. CDR3 in amino acids: CASSGVGGPSGEQYF. The DNA of the CDR3 is TGTGCCAGCAGTGGTGTGGGAGGGCCTTCGGGCGAGCAGTACTTC.